This T cell receptor beta chain was sequenced in a study of blood T cell repertoires in COVID-19 (dated by TCRdb to about 2020). Concerning the study at large: Samples from collaborators originated in the United States, Italy and Spain and spanned both the acute and convalescent phases of COVID-19. The dataset comprised deeply sampled blood TCRbeta repertoires from subjects exposed to, actively infected with, or recovered from COVID-19. A de-identified subject ID, COVID-19 status, age in years and sex were almost always included in the sample metadata. HLA class I and class II types, where available, came from metadata supplied by the sample provider rather than from assay-based typing. The samples were drawn from two sources: the first 160 participants of the ongoing ImmuneRACE study, and 1,000 to 1,500 subjects contributed by 6 global collaborators. The repertoires were released in a freely available public database intended as a resource for research on the immune response to SARS-CoV-2. The material from the prospective study consisted of cDNA or gDNA derived from T cells, B-cell-depleted T cells, or PBMCs.

Spanning cysteine to phenylalanine, the CDR3 consists of 13 amino acids. Left in the record is the CDR3 DNA by itself, 39 bases read in frame from the first base. CDR1 MNHNY and CDR2 SVGAGI are derived from the germline V gene (reference sequence). Deletion took 7 bases off V and 4 bases off J, with a span of 11 bases between the germline ends. What the study reported, not specific to this receptor: How much clinical and demographic metadata was included differed by source and by participant, and the metadata was provided uncurated.

TCRbeta CDR3 regions were amplified from genomic DNA by means of the immunoSEQ Assay, a bias-controlled multiplex PCR. As for how the authors treated the data: The number of nucleated cells in each sample was estimated from the amplification of reference gene primers within the assay. To quantify the absolute abundance of each unique TCRbeta CDR3 rearrangement, sequence reads were collapsed and filtered. For each sample, productive Simpson clonality was calculated as the square root of Simpson's diversity index over productive rearrangements. This immuneACCESS table, as held by TCRdb, lists in-frame sequences with V and J called but not all clones. Of the missing ones, under half trace to an unresolved V gene in checked studies; the others have no known cause. The V and J calls and clone size come from that table; D and trimming were worked out from the DNA. This sample holds fewer than 150,000 clones; less than 85% were observed only once. The ten biggest clones cover 10% to 15% of the sample.

The collaborating institutions used their own protocols to collect whole blood in K2EDTA tubes. For TCRbeta analysis, collaborators shipped samples as frozen whole blood, isolated PBMCs, or DNA extracted from either of those sample types. Regarding this clone: No cognate antigen has been identified for it. No qualities accompany the bases; no much larger clone lies one base away.

In this chain, TRBV6-6 is recombined with TRBJ1-5, with the D gene too uncertain to name. This TCR was recovered from a human donor in a cohort sampled during active COVID-19. Sequences were obtained from peripheral blood. CDR3 loop: CASTYAGNQPQHF. In nucleotide form, the sequence is TGTGCCAGCACCTACGCTGGTAATCAGCCCCAGCATTTT.